A selection of T cell receptor beta chains follows, all from one sample in a study of T cell changes during pregnancy in multiple sclerosis. Using immunoSEQ multiplex PCR, the repertoire was profiled, and TCRdb retains in-frame clones only, with some absent. The sample holds approximately 70,000 clones, 80% to 95% seen once. The sample here was peripheral blood, taken in the second trimester of pregnancy. The receptors shown here come from a female donor with multiple sclerosis, enrolled in a pregnancy study. Both conserved end residues are part of each CDR3. Fields, in order: D gene, V gene, clone size, J gene, CDR3 DNA, CDR3 protein. The D gene is left open where the match is weak. Clone sizes are given selectively: once, few, many, or a class where the clone is expanded.

D gene: NA
V gene: TRBV5-6
clone size: NA
J gene: TRBJ1-5
CDR3 DNA: TGTGCCAGCAGCTTGGAGGGAGGGGGTGATCAGCCCCAGCATTTT
CDR3 protein: CASSLEGGGDQPQHF

D gene: NA
V gene: TRBV7-3
clone size: NA
J gene: TRBJ2-6
CDR3 DNA: TGTGCCAGCAGCCCGACAGAACACTCTGGGGCCAACGTCCTGACTTTC
CDR3 protein: CASSPTEHSGANVLTF

D gene: NA
V gene: TRBV4-1
clone size: NA
J gene: TRBJ2-7
CDR3 DNA: TGCGCCAGCAGCACCCACCTAGCGAATAAAACCTACGAGCAGTACTTC
CDR3 protein: CASSTHLANKTYEQYF

D gene: TRBD1
V gene: TRBV10-3
clone size: NA
J gene: TRBJ2-3
CDR3 DNA: TGTGCCATCTCCTTTCAGGGGGCAGATACGCAGTATTTT
CDR3 protein: CAISFQGADTQYF

D gene: TRBD1
V gene: TRBV18
clone size: NA
J gene: TRBJ1-2
CDR3 DNA: TGTGCCAGCTCACCGCAGGGGGCGGGTGGCTACACCTTC
CDR3 protein: CASSPQGAGGYTF

D gene: TRBD2
V gene: TRBV7-3
clone size: NA
J gene: TRBJ2-5
CDR3 DNA: TGTGCCAGCAGCTCTGTTAGCGGGCCTGTATACTTC
CDR3 protein: CASSSVSGPVYF

D gene: NA
V gene: TRBV5-1
clone size: NA
J gene: TRBJ1-3
CDR3 DNA: TGCGCCAGCAGCTTTGTTGGGGGCACTGGAAACACCATATATTTT
CDR3 protein: CASSFVGGTGNTIYF

D gene: TRBD1
V gene: TRBV7-9
clone size: NA
J gene: TRBJ2-5
CDR3 DNA: TGTGCCAGCAGCCATACGATCGGGACAGGCCAAGAGACCCAGTACTTC
CDR3 protein: CASSHTIGTGQETQYF

D gene: TRBD2
V gene: TRBV7-3
clone size: NA
J gene: TRBJ2-2
CDR3 DNA: TGTGCCAGCAGCTCACCTTTAGCGGGAGTGAACACCGGGGAGCTGTTTTTT
CDR3 protein: CASSSPLAGVNTGELFF

D gene: NA
V gene: TRBV7-8
clone size: NA
J gene: TRBJ1-1
CDR3 DNA: TGTGCCAGCAGCACTCGAGGGGGAAGCACTGAAGCTTTCTTT
CDR3 protein: CASSTRGGSTEAFF

D gene: NA
V gene: TRBV5-1
clone size: NA
J gene: TRBJ2-6
CDR3 DNA: TGCGCCAGCAGCACCGAGGACTCTGGGGCCAACGTCCTGACTTTC
CDR3 protein: CASSTEDSGANVLTF

D gene: TRBD2
V gene: TRBV5-4
clone size: NA
J gene: TRBJ2-3
CDR3 DNA: TGTGCCAGCACCCCCCTCGGGGCGGGGGGGACAGATACGCAGTATTTT
CDR3 protein: CASTPLGAGGTDTQYF

D gene: NA
V gene: TRBV19
clone size: NA
J gene: TRBJ2-5
CDR3 DNA: TGTGCCAGTAGTATAGATCTATCCAGGGGCCTCCATCGGGGCCAGTACTTC
CDR3 protein: CASSIDLSRGLHRGQYF

D gene: TRBD1
V gene: TRBV27
clone size: once
J gene: TRBJ2-7
CDR3 DNA: TGTGCCAGCAGTCCGGACGGACAGGGGGACGAGCAGTACTTC
CDR3 protein: CASSPDGQGDEQYF

D gene: NA
V gene: TRBV7-2
clone size: few
J gene: TRBJ1-6
CDR3 DNA: TGTGCCAGCAGCGGTAGACTGTATAATTCACCCCTCCACTTT
CDR3 protein: CASSGRLYNSPLHF

D gene: TRBD1
V gene: TRBV9
clone size: NA
J gene: TRBJ2-5
CDR3 DNA: TGTGCCAGCAGCGCCCGGACAGGGCAACAAGAGACCCAGTACTTC
CDR3 protein: CASSARTGQQETQYF

D gene: NA
V gene: TRBV6-5
clone size: NA
J gene: TRBJ1-2
CDR3 DNA: TGTGCCAGCTTTAACACAGTCAATGGCTACACCTTC
CDR3 protein: CASFNTVNGYTF

D gene: TRBD2
V gene: TRBV7-8
clone size: NA
J gene: TRBJ2-7
CDR3 DNA: TGTGCCAGCAGCGTGTATGGCCCCGGACTAGTCGTCTTC
CDR3 protein: CASSVYGPGLVVF

D gene: NA
V gene: TRBV10-2
clone size: NA
J gene: TRBJ2-5
CDR3 DNA: TGCGCCAGTCTGGAGCGGTCACAAGAGACCCAGTACTTC
CDR3 protein: CASLERSQETQYF

D gene: TRBD2
V gene: TRBV2
clone size: NA
J gene: TRBJ2-3
CDR3 DNA: TGTGCCAGCAGTGTTGGCCGACTAGCGGGGCCTACGCAGTATTTT
CDR3 protein: CASSVGRLAGPTQYF

D gene: TRBD1
V gene: TRBV30
clone size: NA
J gene: TRBJ1-2
CDR3 DNA: TGTGCCTGGAGACAGGGGCTGCCAGCTAACTATGGCTACACCTTC
CDR3 protein: CAWRQGLPANYGYTF

D gene: NA
V gene: TRBV5-6
clone size: NA
J gene: TRBJ2-5
CDR3 DNA: TGTGCCAGCAGCTTGTTGCGGGAGACCCAGTACTTC
CDR3 protein: CASSLLRETQYF

D gene: TRBD1
V gene: TRBV5-6
clone size: NA
J gene: TRBJ1-4
CDR3 DNA: TGTGCCAGCAGCTCGGGGACAGGGGTACGGTGGGAAAAACTGTTTTTT
CDR3 protein: CASSSGTGVRWEKLFF

D gene: TRBD1
V gene: TRBV7-3
clone size: NA
J gene: TRBJ2-7
CDR3 DNA: TGTGCCAGCAGCACGACAGGGGGCGCGAACGAGCAGTACTTC
CDR3 protein: CASSTTGGANEQYF

D gene: NA
V gene: TRBV7-2
clone size: NA
J gene: TRBJ1-2
CDR3 DNA: TGTGCCAGCAGCATTGACAGGAACTATGGCTACACCTTC
CDR3 protein: CASSIDRNYGYTF

D gene: NA
V gene: TRBV5-6
clone size: NA
J gene: TRBJ1-1
CDR3 DNA: TGTGCCAGCAGCTTGGGAGGGAACACTGAAGCTTTCTTT
CDR3 protein: CASSLGGNTEAFF

D gene: NA
V gene: TRBV19
clone size: NA
J gene: TRBJ1-2
CDR3 DNA: TGTGCCAGTAGTATCTTGTCAGGGACTCGCGGCTACACCTTC
CDR3 protein: CASSILSGTRGYTF

D gene: TRBD2
V gene: TRBV7-2
clone size: few
J gene: TRBJ2-7
CDR3 DNA: TGTGCCAGCAGCGGGACTAGCGGCTACGAGCAGTACTTC
CDR3 protein: CASSGTSGYEQYF

D gene: NA
V gene: TRBV18
clone size: NA
J gene: TRBJ2-1
CDR3 DNA: TGTGCCAGCTCACCACAGGACAGTTACAATGAGCAGTTCTTC
CDR3 protein: CASSPQDSYNEQFF

D gene: TRBD1
V gene: TRBV5-1
clone size: NA
J gene: TRBJ1-1
CDR3 DNA: TGCGCCAGCAGCTTGGGCTTTTCTGAGACAGGGGAAATGAACACTGAAGCTTTCTTT
CDR3 protein: CASSLGFSETGEMNTEAFF

D gene: TRBD1
V gene: TRBV7-3
clone size: NA
J gene: TRBJ1-3
CDR3 DNA: TGTGCCAGCAGCCAAGACAGGGACTCTGGAAACACCATATATTTT
CDR3 protein: CASSQDRDSGNTIYF

D gene: TRBD2
V gene: TRBV19
clone size: NA
J gene: TRBJ2-5
CDR3 DNA: TGTGCCAGTGGGGAGGGCCGTCAAGAGACCCAGTACTTC
CDR3 protein: CASGEGRQETQYF

D gene: TRBD1
V gene: TRBV30
clone size: NA
J gene: TRBJ2-1
CDR3 DNA: TGTGCCCATTCCTCCGGGACAGGGTTCCAAAGAAGTTACAATGAGCAGTTCTTC
CDR3 protein: CAHSSGTGFQRSYNEQFF

D gene: NA
V gene: TRBV2
clone size: NA
J gene: TRBJ2-5
CDR3 DNA: TGTGCCAGCAGTGACGCCGTCGGAGGGATCCAAGAGACCCAGTACTTC
CDR3 protein: CASSDAVGGIQETQYF

D gene: NA
V gene: TRBV19
clone size: NA
J gene: TRBJ1-2
CDR3 DNA: TGTGCCAGTAGTATACAGGGGACTGGCTACACCTTC
CDR3 protein: CASSIQGTGYTF

D gene: NA
V gene: TRBV6-1
clone size: once
J gene: TRBJ2-7
CDR3 DNA: TGTGCCAGCAGTGAAATGGGACTTCCGACCTACGAGCAGTACTTC
CDR3 protein: CASSEMGLPTYEQYF

D gene: NA
V gene: TRBV30
clone size: NA
J gene: TRBJ1-2
CDR3 DNA: TGTGCCTGGACAAATTGGCCAAACTATGGCTACACCTTC
CDR3 protein: CAWTNWPNYGYTF

D gene: NA
V gene: TRBV5-1
clone size: NA
J gene: TRBJ1-1
CDR3 DNA: TGCGCCAGCAGCCTTGCGAGGGGGAATGAAGCTTTCTTT
CDR3 protein: CASSLARGNEAFF

D gene: TRBD1
V gene: TRBV5-1
clone size: NA
J gene: TRBJ1-2
CDR3 DNA: TGCGCCACCGCCGCCGGGACAGGCTATGGCTACACCTTC
CDR3 protein: CATAAGTGYGYTF

D gene: NA
V gene: TRBV30
clone size: NA
J gene: TRBJ1-1
CDR3 DNA: TGTGCCTGGAGTGTAGGGGGGAACACTGAAGCTTTCTTT
CDR3 protein: CAWSVGGNTEAFF

D gene: TRBD1
V gene: TRBV7-2
clone size: NA
J gene: TRBJ2-7
CDR3 DNA: TGTGCCAGCCGGACAGGGCCCTACGAGCAGTACTTC
CDR3 protein: CASRTGPYEQYF

D gene: TRBD2
V gene: TRBV10-3
clone size: NA
J gene: TRBJ2-7
CDR3 DNA: TGTGCCATCAGTGAGTCGAAGACTAGCGGGGTCTACGAGCAGTACTTC
CDR3 protein: CAISESKTSGVYEQYF

D gene: TRBD2
V gene: TRBV27
clone size: NA
J gene: TRBJ2-3
CDR3 DNA: TGTGCCAGCAGCCAAGGGACTAACCCCCGAAATACGCAGTATTTT
CDR3 protein: CASSQGTNPRNTQYF

D gene: NA
V gene: TRBV6-5
clone size: NA
J gene: TRBJ1-5
CDR3 DNA: TGTGCCAGCAGAACCGACAGTCTTAGCAATCAGCCCCAGCATTTT
CDR3 protein: CASRTDSLSNQPQHF

D gene: NA
V gene: TRBV18
clone size: NA
J gene: TRBJ2-2
CDR3 DNA: TGTGCCAGCTCACCGCTACAGGGAGACACCGGGGAGCTGTTTTTT
CDR3 protein: CASSPLQGDTGELFF

D gene: TRBD2
V gene: TRBV6-1
clone size: NA
J gene: TRBJ2-4
CDR3 DNA: TGTGCCAGCAGTGAGGGCGGGAGAAACATTCAGTACTTC
CDR3 protein: CASSEGGRNIQYF

D gene: TRBD1
V gene: TRBV5-1
clone size: NA
J gene: TRBJ1-1
CDR3 DNA: TGCGCCAGCAGCTTTGGGACAGGGGAGAACACTGAAGCTTTCTTT
CDR3 protein: CASSFGTGENTEAFF

D gene: NA
V gene: TRBV18
clone size: NA
J gene: TRBJ2-7
CDR3 DNA: TGTGCCAGCTCGGACGGGGTCCCCAAGAACTACGAGCAGTACTTC
CDR3 protein: CASSDGVPKNYEQYF

D gene: NA
V gene: TRBV2
clone size: NA
J gene: TRBJ1-5
CDR3 DNA: TGTGCCAGCAGTGTGTCAGCAGACTCTATCAATCAGCCCCAGCATTTT
CDR3 protein: CASSVSADSINQPQHF

D gene: TRBD1
V gene: TRBV5-1
clone size: NA
J gene: TRBJ2-7
CDR3 DNA: TGCGCCAGCAGCTTGGGGACAGGGGGAGGAGAGCAGTACTTC
CDR3 protein: CASSLGTGGGEQYF

D gene: TRBD1
V gene: TRBV5-1
clone size: NA
J gene: TRBJ2-5
CDR3 DNA: TGCGCCAGCAGCCCCGGGACAGCAAGAGGGGAGACCCAGTACTTC
CDR3 protein: CASSPGTARGETQYF

D gene: NA
V gene: TRBV7-2
clone size: once
J gene: TRBJ2-7
CDR3 DNA: TGTGCCAGCAAAGAGGGCCCCTACGAGCAGTACTTC
CDR3 protein: CASKEGPYEQYF

D gene: NA
V gene: TRBV10-3
clone size: once
J gene: TRBJ2-1
CDR3 DNA: TGTGCCATCAGTGAGGGACTGGAGATAAACAATGAGCAGTTCTTC
CDR3 protein: CAISEGLEINNEQFF

D gene: NA
V gene: TRBV11-2
clone size: NA
J gene: TRBJ1-6
CDR3 DNA: TGTGCCAGCAGCACCAGGGGTTCCACACCCCTCCACTTT
CDR3 protein: CASSTRGSTPLHF

D gene: NA
V gene: TRBV7-8
clone size: once
J gene: TRBJ2-2
CDR3 DNA: TGTGCCAGCAGCTTAGCCCTACGACAGGCGAACACCGGGGAGCTGTTTTTT
CDR3 protein: CASSLALRQANTGELFF

D gene: TRBD2
V gene: TRBV30
clone size: NA
J gene: TRBJ2-5
CDR3 DNA: TGTGCCTGGGGACTCTTAGCGGGGGGGTACCAAGAGACCCAGTACTTC
CDR3 protein: CAWGLLAGGYQETQYF